This T cell receptor (beta chain) was profiled in a study of OX40 agonist ivuxolimab in advanced cancers. Across the whole study: Patients with prior anti-PD-1, anti-PD-L1 or anti-CTLA-4 therapy were eligible; 40% to 45% had some. In three patients, partial responses were observed, one with hepatocellular carcinoma and two with cutaneous melanoma. Findings and limits, study-wide: Compared with others, partial responders at 0.1-3.0 mg/kg displayed clonal expansion among the lowest. It was not determined which antigens were specifically recognized by the peripheral T cells that had undergone clonal expansion.

Sequencing was performed with immunoSEQ multiplex PCR; in TCRdb, only in-frame clones are kept and a portion is missing. The sample contains about 80,000 clones, around 90% of which appear only once. Trimming took 0 bases from V and 2 from J, leaving 7 bases between them. Germline V CDR1 and CDR2: SGHRS, YFSETQ. This CDR3 spans 14 amino acids. This clone was seen a single time. Antigen unknown. Sequencing used CD4+ or CD8+ T cells sorted from blood, obtained in a trial of the OX40 agonist ivuxolimab. The chain joins TRBV5-1 to TRBJ2-3; no reliable D call. This clonotype was obtained from an adult with an advanced solid tumor such as melanoma, head and neck, liver or kidney cancer. CDR3 in DNA: TGCGCCAGCAGCTTGGCTCAGTCCACAGATACGCAGTATTTT. Encoded protein: CASSLAQSTDTQYF.